This TCR beta chain was sequenced during a study of cytomegalovirus exposure and HLA in healthy donors. As for the study in general: The study placed over 65% of its roughly 410 genotyped donors in the Caucasian-associated ancestry cluster. Points from the study as a whole: Accurate prediction of most subjects' HLA-A and HLA-B alleles from TCR beta sequences was reported. An observed cluster of highly shared sequence variants was recorded as a likely sequencing artifact.

Remarks on this clone: Its antigen remains unknown.

PCR employed 60 Vbeta and 13 Jbeta primers. Only in-frame clones appear in the TCRdb table, and some are missing; sequencing was by immunoSEQ multiplex PCR. The table records 100,000 to 120,000 clones, roughly 80% of them present only once. V was cut by 5 bases and J by 4 bases, with 11 bases left in between. Per germline, CDR1 MNHEY and CDR2 SVGAGI. CDR3 size: 13 residues. This clonotype originated in a man younger than 40 in good health and CMV-seropositive. Sequenced material: PBMCs. The rearrangement joins TRBV6-5 to TRBJ1-1; the D is unclear. CDR3 bases: TGTGCCAGCAGTCCCCACGGTAGCACTGAAGCTTTCTTT. Protein: CASSPHGSTEAFF.